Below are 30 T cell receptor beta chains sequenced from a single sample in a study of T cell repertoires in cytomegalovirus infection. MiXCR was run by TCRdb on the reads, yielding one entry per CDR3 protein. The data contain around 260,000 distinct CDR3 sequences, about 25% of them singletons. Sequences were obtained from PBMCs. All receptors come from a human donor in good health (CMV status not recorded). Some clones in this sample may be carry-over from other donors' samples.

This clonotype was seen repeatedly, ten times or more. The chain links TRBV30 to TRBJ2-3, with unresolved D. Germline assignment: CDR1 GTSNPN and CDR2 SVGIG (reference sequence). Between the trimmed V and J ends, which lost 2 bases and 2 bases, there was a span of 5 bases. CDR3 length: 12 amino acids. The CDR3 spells CAWSRTTDTQYF. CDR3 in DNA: TGTGCCTGGAGTCGGACCACAGATACGCAGTATTTT.

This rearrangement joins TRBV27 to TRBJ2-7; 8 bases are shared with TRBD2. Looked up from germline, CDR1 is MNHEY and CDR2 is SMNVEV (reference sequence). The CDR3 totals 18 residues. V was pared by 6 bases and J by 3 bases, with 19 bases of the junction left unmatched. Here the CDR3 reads CASSAGGRTTQGDYEQYF. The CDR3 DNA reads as TGTGCCAGCAGCGCGGGGGGACGGACCACCCAAGGGGACTACGAGCAGTACTTC.

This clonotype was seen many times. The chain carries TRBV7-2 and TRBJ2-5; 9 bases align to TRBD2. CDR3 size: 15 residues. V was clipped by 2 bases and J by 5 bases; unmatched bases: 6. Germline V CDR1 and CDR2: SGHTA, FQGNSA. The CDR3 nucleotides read TGTGCCAGCAGCTTAAAGGCGGGAGGGGGGGAGACCCAGTACTTC. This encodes CASSLKAGGGETQYF.

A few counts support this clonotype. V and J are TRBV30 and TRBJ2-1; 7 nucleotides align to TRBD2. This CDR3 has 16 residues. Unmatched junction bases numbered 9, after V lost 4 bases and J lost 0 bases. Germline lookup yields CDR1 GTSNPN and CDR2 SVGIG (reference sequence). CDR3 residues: CAWTSGSTGSYNEQFF. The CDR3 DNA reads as TGTGCCTGGACTAGCGGATCGACCGGCTCCTACAATGAGCAGTTCTTC. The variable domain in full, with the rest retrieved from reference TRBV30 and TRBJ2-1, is SQTIHQWPATLVQPVGSPLSLECTVEGTSNPNLYWYRQAAGRGLQLLFYSVGIGQISSEVPQNLSASRPQDRQFILSSKKLLLSDSGFYLCAWTSGSTGSYNEQFFGPGTRLTVL.

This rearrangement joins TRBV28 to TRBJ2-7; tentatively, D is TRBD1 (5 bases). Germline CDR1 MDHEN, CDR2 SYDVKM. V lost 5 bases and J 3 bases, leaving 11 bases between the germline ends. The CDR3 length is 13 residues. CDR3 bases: TGTGCCAGCAGTCTGGTAGGGGTCTACGAGCAGTACTTC. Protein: CASSLVGVYEQYF.

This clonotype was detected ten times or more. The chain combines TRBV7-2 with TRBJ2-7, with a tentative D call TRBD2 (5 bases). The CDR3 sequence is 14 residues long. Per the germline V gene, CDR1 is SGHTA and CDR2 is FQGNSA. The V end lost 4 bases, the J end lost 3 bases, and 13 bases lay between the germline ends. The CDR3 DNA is TGTGCCAGCAGCTCTGGACTGGGTTACTACGAGCAGTACTTC. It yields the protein CASSSGLGYYEQYF.

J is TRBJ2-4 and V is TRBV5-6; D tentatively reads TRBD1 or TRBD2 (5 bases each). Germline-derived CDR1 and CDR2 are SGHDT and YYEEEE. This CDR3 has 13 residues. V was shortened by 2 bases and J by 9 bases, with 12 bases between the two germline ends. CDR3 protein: CASSFRDPGIQYF. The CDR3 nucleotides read TGTGCCAGCAGCTTCCGGGACCCGGGCATTCAGTACTTC.

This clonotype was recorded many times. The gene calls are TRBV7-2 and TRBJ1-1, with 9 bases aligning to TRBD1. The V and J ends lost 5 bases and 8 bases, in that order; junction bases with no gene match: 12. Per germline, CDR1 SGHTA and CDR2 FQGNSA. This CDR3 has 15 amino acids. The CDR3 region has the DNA TGTGCCAGCAGCGGCCATAGACAGGGGGGTTGGGAAGCTTTCTTT. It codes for CASSGHRQGGWEAFF.

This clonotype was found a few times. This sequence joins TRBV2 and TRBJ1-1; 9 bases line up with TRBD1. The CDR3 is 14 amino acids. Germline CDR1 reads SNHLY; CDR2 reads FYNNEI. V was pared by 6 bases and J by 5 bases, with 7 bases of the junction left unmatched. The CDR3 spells CASRDRTGATEAFF. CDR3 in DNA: TGTGCCAGCAGGGACCGGACAGGGGCGACTGAAGCTTTCTTT. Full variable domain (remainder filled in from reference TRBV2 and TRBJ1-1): EPEVTQTPSHQVTQMGQEVILRCVPISNHLYFYWYRQILGQKVEFLVSFYNNEISEKSEIFDDQFSVERPDGSNFTLKIRSTKLEDSAMYFCASRDRTGATEAFFGQGTRLTVV.

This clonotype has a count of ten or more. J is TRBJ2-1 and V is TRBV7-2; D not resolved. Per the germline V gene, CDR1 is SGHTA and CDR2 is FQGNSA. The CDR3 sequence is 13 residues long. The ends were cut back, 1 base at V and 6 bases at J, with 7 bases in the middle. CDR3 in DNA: TGTGCCAGCAGCTTAGGTACCGGCAATGAGCAGTTCTTC. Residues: CASSLGTGNEQFF.

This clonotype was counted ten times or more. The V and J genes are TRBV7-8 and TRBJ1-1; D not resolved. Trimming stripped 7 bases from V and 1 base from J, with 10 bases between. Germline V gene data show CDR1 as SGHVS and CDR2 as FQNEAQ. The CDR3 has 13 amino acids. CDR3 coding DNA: TGTGCCAGCACCCTACGGGAGAACACTGAAGCTTTCTTT. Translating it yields CASTLRENTEAFF.

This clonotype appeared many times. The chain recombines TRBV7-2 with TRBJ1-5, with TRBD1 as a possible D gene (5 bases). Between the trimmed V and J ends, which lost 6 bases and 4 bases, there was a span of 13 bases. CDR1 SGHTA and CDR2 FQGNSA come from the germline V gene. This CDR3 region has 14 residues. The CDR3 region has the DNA TGTGCCAGCAGTTACCGGGACTATAATCAGCCCCAGCATTTT. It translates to CASSYRDYNQPQHF.

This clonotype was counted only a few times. CDR3 loop: CASSPGWDQPQHF. Written as DNA, the CDR3 is TGTGCCAGCAGCCCCGGATGGGATCAGCCCCAGCATTTT. The V gene is TRBV3-1, the J gene TRBJ1-5; D is uncertain. Trimming cost V 4 bases and J 5 bases, with 9 bases left between them. The CDR3 contains 13 residues. The V gene's germline CDR1 is LGHDT and CDR2 YNNKEL (reference sequence).

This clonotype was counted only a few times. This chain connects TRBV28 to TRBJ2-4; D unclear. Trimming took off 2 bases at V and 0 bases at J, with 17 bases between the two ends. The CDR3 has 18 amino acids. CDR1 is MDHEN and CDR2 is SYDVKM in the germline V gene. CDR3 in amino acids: CASSLRVFDFVAKNIQYF. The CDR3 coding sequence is TGTGCCAGCAGTTTACGGGTCTTTGACTTCGTAGCCAAAAACATTCAGTACTTC.

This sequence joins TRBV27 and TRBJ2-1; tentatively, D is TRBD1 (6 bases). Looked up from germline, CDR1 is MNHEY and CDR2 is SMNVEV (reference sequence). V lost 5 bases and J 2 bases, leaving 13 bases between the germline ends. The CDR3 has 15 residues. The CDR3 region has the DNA TGTGCCAGCAGTCCCCGGGACATTGCCTACAATGAGCAGTTCTTC. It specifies CASSPRDIAYNEQFF.

This chain's CDR3 is CSASLAAGLFF. CDR3 DNA: TGCAGTGCTAGTTTAGCTGCCGGACTGTTTTTT. This chain connects TRBV20-1 to TRBJ1-4; D remains ambiguous. Trimming pared 3 bases from V and 13 bases from J, leaving 12 bases between. CDR1 and CDR2 (germline): DFQATT, SNEGSKA (reference sequence). This CDR3 region has 11 residues.

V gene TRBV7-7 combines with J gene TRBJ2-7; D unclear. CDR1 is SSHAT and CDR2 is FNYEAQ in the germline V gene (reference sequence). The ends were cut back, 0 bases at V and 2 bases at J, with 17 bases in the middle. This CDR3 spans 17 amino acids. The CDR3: CASSLAGRFDKTYEQYF. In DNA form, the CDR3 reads TGTGCCAGCAGCTTAGCTGGTAGGTTTGACAAAACCTACGAGCAGTACTTC.

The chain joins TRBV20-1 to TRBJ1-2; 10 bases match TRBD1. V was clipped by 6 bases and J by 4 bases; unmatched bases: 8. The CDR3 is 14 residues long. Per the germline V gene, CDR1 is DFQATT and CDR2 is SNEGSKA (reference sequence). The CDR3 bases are TGCAGTGCCCCGGGGACAGGGGTCGGCTATGGCTACACCTTC. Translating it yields CSAPGTGVGYGYTF.

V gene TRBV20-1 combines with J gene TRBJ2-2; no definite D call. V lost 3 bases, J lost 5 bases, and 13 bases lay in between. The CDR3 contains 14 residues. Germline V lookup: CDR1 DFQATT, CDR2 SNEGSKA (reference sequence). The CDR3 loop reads CSASRFRTTGELFF. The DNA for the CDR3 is TGCAGTGCTAGTCGTTTCAGGACGACCGGGGAGCTGTTTTTT.

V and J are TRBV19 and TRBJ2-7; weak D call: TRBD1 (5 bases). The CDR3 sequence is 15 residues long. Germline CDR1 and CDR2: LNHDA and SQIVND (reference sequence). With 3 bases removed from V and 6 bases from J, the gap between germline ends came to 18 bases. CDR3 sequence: CASSILARDPTEQYF. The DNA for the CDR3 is TGTGCCAGTAGTATTCTCGCCAGGGATCCCACCGAGCAGTACTTC.

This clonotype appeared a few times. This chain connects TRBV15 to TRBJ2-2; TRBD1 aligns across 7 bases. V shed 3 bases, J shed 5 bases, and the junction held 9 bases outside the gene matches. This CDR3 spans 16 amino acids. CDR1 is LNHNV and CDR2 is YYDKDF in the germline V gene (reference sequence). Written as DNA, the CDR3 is TGTGCCACCAGCAGCCTTAGACAGGGCTGGACCGGGGAGCTGTTTTTT. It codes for CATSSLRQGWTGELFF.

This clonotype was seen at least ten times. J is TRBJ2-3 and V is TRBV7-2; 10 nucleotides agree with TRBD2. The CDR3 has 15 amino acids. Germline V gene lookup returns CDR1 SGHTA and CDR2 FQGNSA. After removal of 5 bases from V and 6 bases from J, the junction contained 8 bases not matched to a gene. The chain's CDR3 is CASSPRAGGPDTQYF. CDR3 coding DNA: TGTGCCAGCAGCCCACGAGCGGGAGGGCCGGATACGCAGTATTTT.

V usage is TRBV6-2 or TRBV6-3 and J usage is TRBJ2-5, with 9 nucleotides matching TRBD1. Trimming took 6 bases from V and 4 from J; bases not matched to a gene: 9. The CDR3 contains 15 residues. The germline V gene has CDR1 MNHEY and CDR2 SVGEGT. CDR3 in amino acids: CASSMGQGVAETQYF. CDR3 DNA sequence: TGTGCCAGCAGCATGGGACAGGGAGTAGCAGAGACCCAGTACTTC.

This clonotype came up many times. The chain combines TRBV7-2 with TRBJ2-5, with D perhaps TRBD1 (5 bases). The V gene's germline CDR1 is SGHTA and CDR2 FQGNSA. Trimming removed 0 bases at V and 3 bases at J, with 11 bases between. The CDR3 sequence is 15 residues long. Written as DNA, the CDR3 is TGTGCCAGCAGCTTAGCGGGCAGGGTAGAAGAGACCCAGTACTTC. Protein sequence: CASSLAGRVEETQYF.

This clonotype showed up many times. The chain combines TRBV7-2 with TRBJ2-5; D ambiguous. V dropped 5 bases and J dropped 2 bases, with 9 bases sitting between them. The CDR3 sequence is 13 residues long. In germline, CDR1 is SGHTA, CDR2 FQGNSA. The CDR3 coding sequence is TGTGCCAGCAGCATCTCCCCACAAGAGACCCAGTACTTC. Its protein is CASSISPQETQYF.

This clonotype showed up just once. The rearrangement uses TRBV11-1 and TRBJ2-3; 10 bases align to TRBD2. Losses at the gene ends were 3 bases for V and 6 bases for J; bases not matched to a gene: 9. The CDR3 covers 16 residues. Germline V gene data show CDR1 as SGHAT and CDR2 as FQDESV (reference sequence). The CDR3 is CASSFHLAGVPDTQYF. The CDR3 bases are TGTGCCAGCAGCTTCCACCTAGCGGGAGTGCCGGATACGCAGTATTTT.

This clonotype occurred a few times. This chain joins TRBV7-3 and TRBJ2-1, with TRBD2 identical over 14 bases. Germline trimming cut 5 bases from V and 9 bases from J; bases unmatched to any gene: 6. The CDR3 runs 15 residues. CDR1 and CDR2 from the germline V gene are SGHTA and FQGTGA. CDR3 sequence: CASSLGTSGGSEQFF. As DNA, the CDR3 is TGTGCCAGCAGCCTGGGGACTAGCGGGGGCAGTGAGCAGTTCTTC.

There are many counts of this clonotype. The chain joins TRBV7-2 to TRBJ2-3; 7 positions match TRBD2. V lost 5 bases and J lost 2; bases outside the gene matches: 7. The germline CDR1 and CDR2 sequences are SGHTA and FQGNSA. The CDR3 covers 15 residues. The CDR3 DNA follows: TGTGCCAGCAGCCCGCGAGCGGGACCCACAGATACGCAGTATTTT. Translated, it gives CASSPRAGPTDTQYF.

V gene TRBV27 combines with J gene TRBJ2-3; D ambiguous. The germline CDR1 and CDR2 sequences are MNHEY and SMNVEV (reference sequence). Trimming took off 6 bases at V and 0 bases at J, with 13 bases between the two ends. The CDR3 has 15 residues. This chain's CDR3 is CASRGRTRSTDTQYF. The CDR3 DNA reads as TGTGCCAGCAGAGGACGAACGAGGAGCACAGATACGCAGTATTTT.

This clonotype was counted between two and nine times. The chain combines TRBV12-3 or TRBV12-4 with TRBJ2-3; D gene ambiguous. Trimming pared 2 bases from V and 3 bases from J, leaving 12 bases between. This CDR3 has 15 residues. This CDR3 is CASSLNISPTDTQYF. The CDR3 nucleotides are TGTGCCAGCAGTTTAAACATAAGTCCTACAGATACGCAGTATTTT.